This T cell receptor beta chain comes out of a study of immune cell composition in non-small cell lung cancer. Study-level background: Histologic subtype was mainly adenocarcinoma or squamous cell carcinoma.

Remarks on this clone: Its specificity is unknown.

Normal lung was taken at the farthest possible site, at least 3 cm from tumour. Overall study results and limits: About 75% of squamous and roughly 34% of adenocarcinoma cases had tumour-associated clones >0.5%.

The V gene's germline CDR1 is KGHSH and CDR2 LQKENI. The V end lost 6 bases, the J end lost 4 bases, and 15 bases lay between the germline ends. The CDR3 loop spans 15 amino acids. Clones were read by immunoSEQ multiplex PCR, and TCRdb kept only the in-frame ones, dropping some. Of roughly 16,000 clones listed, more than 60% are singletons. This same sample was also part of a study on CD4 T cells in lung cancer. Turning to that study: Blood T cells were screened for responses to candidate mutation neoepitopes.

Source material: non-adjacent lung tissue. The sequence came from a human donor with non-small cell lung cancer. The chain links TRBV18 to TRBJ2-2, with D perhaps TRBD2 (6 bases). This CDR3 is CASSFGGLFTGELFF. The CDR3 nucleotides are TGTGCCAGCTCGTTCGGGGGTCTGTTCACCGGGGAGCTGTTTTTT. Combining the CDR3 with reference TRBV18 and TRBJ2-2 gives the whole variable domain NAGVMQNPRHLVRRRGQEARLRCSPMKGHSHVYWYRQLPEEGLKFMVYLQKENIIDESGMPKERFSAEFPKEGPSILRIQQVVRGDSAAYFCASSFGGLFTGELFFGEGSRLTVL.